This is a list of T cell receptor beta chains from one sample in a study of control samples from healthy donors and cancer patients. The repertoire was sequenced with immunoSEQ multiplex PCR; TCRdb's copy has only in-frame clones and lacks some. Here the sample spans about 30,000 clones, 85% being singletons. Sequenced material: PBMCs. These receptor sequences come from a woman in her fifties or sixties with head and neck cancer. Both conserved end residues are part of each CDR3. A D gene is named only where the DNA matches it firmly. Rows may omit the clone size; those that give it use once, few, many or a size class.

d_call	j_call	clone_size	v_call	cdr3_nt	cdr3_aa
-	TRBJ1-1	few	TRBV19	TGTGCCAGTACCCCGGCGGGGCGAATGAACACTGAAGCTTTCTTT	CASTPAGRMNTEAFF
-	TRBJ1-1	-	TRBV5-4	TGTGCCAGCAGCTGGGATCAGAACACTGAAGCTTTCTTT	CASSWDQNTEAFF
TRBD2	TRBJ2-1	-	TRBV27	TGTGCCAGCAGTTTATACCAGTTCCGGGAGGTCCCCTACAATGAGCAGTTCTTC	CASSLYQFREVPYNEQFF
TRBD1	TRBJ1-1	-	TRBV29-1	TGCAGCGTAGCCCAGGGGGCAGGCACTGAAGCTTTCTTT	CSVAQGAGTEAFF
-	TRBJ1-5	-	TRBV5-5	TGTGCCAGCAGCTTGGGACACCGCAATCAGCCCCAGCATTTT	CASSLGHRNQPQHF
-	TRBJ1-5	-	TRBV7-8	TGTGCCAGCAGCTTAGGCTTCGGGGCACTTAGCCCTCAGCCCCAGCATTTT	CASSLGFGALSPQPQHF
-	TRBJ1-3	-	TRBV19	TGTGCCAGTAGTTCAAGGGACGGCAGCTTGACTGGAAACACCATATATTTT	CASSSRDGSLTGNTIYF
-	TRBJ1-2	-	TRBV28	TGTGCCAGCAGTTTCCGACCGCCCGCTTTATATGGCTACACCTTC	CASSFRPPALYGYTF
TRBD2	TRBJ2-1	-	TRBV5-1	TGCGCCAGCAGCCTGGGACTAGCGGGATTCTACAATGAGCAGTTCTTC	CASSLGLAGFYNEQFF
TRBD1	TRBJ2-7	once	TRBV9	TGTGCCAGCAGCGTAGCAGGGACAGGGGGCTCCTACGAGCAGTACTTC	CASSVAGTGGSYEQYF
TRBD2	TRBJ2-5	few	TRBV5-6	TGTGCCAGCAGCTTGATGAGCGGGGGGGCCCAGGAGACCCAGTACTTC	CASSLMSGGAQETQYF
TRBD2	TRBJ2-7	few	TRBV9	TGTGCCAGCAGCGTTAGCGGGGTAGAATACGAGCAGTACTTC	CASSVSGVEYEQYF
TRBD2	TRBJ2-1	-	TRBV11-2	TGTGCCAGCAGCCCCCTAGCGGGAGAGAGCTCCCACAATGAGCAGTTCTTC	CASSPLAGESSHNEQFF
-	TRBJ1-4	-	TRBV5-1	TGCGCCAGCAGCTTGGCCCGAGCAACTAATGAAAAACTGTTTTTT	CASSLARATNEKLFF
-	TRBJ2-3	-	TRBV19	TGTGCCAGTAGCCCGGTCGGCTCGGATACGCAGTATTTT	CASSPVGSDTQYF
-	TRBJ2-3	-	TRBV5-1	TGCGCCAGCAGCTTGAGGGGACAAGCCACAGATACGCAGTATTTT	CASSLRGQATDTQYF
-	TRBJ2-5	-	TRBV7-9	TGTGCCAGCAGCTTCACCCACGAGACCCAGTACTTC	CASSFTHETQYF
-	TRBJ2-5	-	TRBV20-1	TGCAGTGCGGCAGAAGAGACCCAGTACTTC	CSAAEETQYF
-	TRBJ2-1	-	TRBV6-5	TGTGCCAGCAGTTACGGCCTTAGCGATGAGCAGTTCTTC	CASSYGLSDEQFF
TRBD1	TRBJ1-2	-	TRBV4-3	TGCGCCAGCAGCCAAGCTCGGACAGGGACGGAGAATGAAGGCTACACCTTC	CASSQARTGTENEGYTF
-	TRBJ2-2	-	TRBV6-5	TGTGCCAGCAGTTACTCGGCAATTGTCACCGGGGAGCTGTTTTTT	CASSYSAIVTGELFF
TRBD2	TRBJ2-3	-	TRBV11-2	TGTGCCAGCAGCAGTTTAGCGGGAGTGGGCACAGATACGCAGTATTTT	CASSSLAGVGTDTQYF
-	TRBJ1-3	-	TRBV7-9	TGTGCCAGCAGCCCAAGCGGACAGAGAGGAGCTGGAAACACCATATATTTT	CASSPSGQRGAGNTIYF
-	TRBJ2-1	-	TRBV27	TGTGCCAGCACCAAAGGGACTTTTTCGGATGAGCAGTTCTTC	CASTKGTFSDEQFF
-	TRBJ1-1	-	TRBV5-4	TGTGCCAGCAGCTTCGACAGCACTGAAGCTTTCTTT	CASSFDSTEAFF
TRBD2	TRBJ2-2	-	TRBV7-3	TGTGCCAGCAGCTTAATGGCGGGAGGCCTCACCGGGGAGCTGTTTTTT	CASSLMAGGLTGELFF
TRBD2	TRBJ2-3	-	TRBV6-2/TRBV6-3	TGTGCCAGTAGCGGGGGCACAGATACGCAGTATTTT	CASSGGTDTQYF
-	TRBJ1-5	-	TRBV7-2	TGTGCCAGCAGCTTGTCATACAATCAGCCCCAGCATTTT	CASSLSYNQPQHF
TRBD1	TRBJ1-1	-	TRBV19	TGTGCCAGTAGTAGAAACAGGGGTTCGGGCACTGAAGCTTTCTTT	CASSRNRGSGTEAFF
TRBD2	TRBJ2-1	-	TRBV18	TGTGCCAGCTCACCCGGGACTACTTACAATGAGCAGTTCTTC	CASSPGTTYNEQFF
-	TRBJ1-5	-	TRBV7-3	TGTGCCAGCAGCTTAGACGGGAGGGGCAATCAGCCCCAGCATTTT	CASSLDGRGNQPQHF
TRBD2	TRBJ2-5	-	TRBV9	TGTGCCAGCAGCGGCCCTAGCGGGACAGAGACCCAGTACTTC	CASSGPSGTETQYF
-	TRBJ1-5	-	TRBV18	TGTGCCAGCTCACCAACCGGGGCTAATCAGCCCCAGCATTTT	CASSPTGANQPQHF
-	TRBJ2-7	-	TRBV6-6	TGTGCCAGCAGTTACTCGGGGACGTACTCCTACGAGCAGTACTTC	CASSYSGTYSYEQYF
-	TRBJ2-3	-	TRBV11-3	TGTGCCAGCAGCAACCGGGACATAAGCACAGATACGCAGTATTTT	CASSNRDISTDTQYF
TRBD2	TRBJ2-1	-	TRBV11-3	TGTGCCAGCAGCTTACTAGCGGGGGGGCTGTCCTACAATGAGCAGTTCTTC	CASSLLAGGLSYNEQFF
-	TRBJ2-7	-	TRBV2	TGTGCCATTAACCGGGACTACGAGCAGTACTTC	CAINRDYEQYF
-	TRBJ2-2	-	TRBV5-1	TGCGCCAGCAGCTTGGGATCGCCCGGGGAGCTGTTTTTT	CASSLGSPGELFF
TRBD2	TRBJ2-1	-	TRBV29-1	TGCAGCGTTGAGAGCGGGAGGGGTTTTCGCGATGAGCAGTTCTTC	CSVESGRGFRDEQFF
TRBD1	TRBJ1-1	medium-sized	TRBV4-3	TGCGCCAGCAGCCCCAGCCGACAGGGACCGAACACTGAAGCTTTCTTT	CASSPSRQGPNTEAFF
TRBD1	TRBJ1-2	once	TRBV5-4	TGTGCCAGCAGCTTGGATAACAGGGGGAGCTATGGCTACACCTTC	CASSLDNRGSYGYTF
TRBD1	TRBJ2-7	-	TRBV13	TGTGCCAGCAGCTTAGGCGACAGGGTTTCCTACGAGCAGTACTTC	CASSLGDRVSYEQYF
TRBD1	TRBJ2-7	-	TRBV11-3	TGTGCCAGCAGCGCCCTACAGGGGTCCTACGAGCAGTACTTC	CASSALQGSYEQYF
TRBD1	TRBJ1-2	-	TRBV3-1/TRBV3-2	TGTGCCAGCAGCCAAGCCGGGACAGGGGGCATTGGCTACACCTTC	CASSQAGTGGIGYTF
TRBD1	TRBJ1-5	-	TRBV19	TGTGCCAGTATGAGGGGGCGCCGAGGTCAGCCCCAGCATTTT	CASMRGRRGQPQHF
-	TRBJ1-3	-	TRBV4-3	TGCGCCAGCAGCCAAGATTTGGGGGGTTTTGGAAACACCATATATTTT	CASSQDLGGFGNTIYF
TRBD1	TRBJ2-6	once	TRBV5-1	TGCGCCAGCAGCTTTAGCTTCAGGGGGTCTGGGGCCAACGTCCTGACTTTC	CASSFSFRGSGANVLTF
TRBD1	TRBJ1-2	-	TRBV19	TGTGCCAGTAGTCCCCGGGACAGGGTAAGCGGCTACACCTTC	CASSPRDRVSGYTF
-	TRBJ1-1	-	TRBV2	TGTGCCAGCAGATACGGACAGACGAACACTGAAGCTTTCTTT	CASRYGQTNTEAFF
-	TRBJ1-5	-	TRBV5-1	TGCGCCAGCAGCTTGGACGGGACGCCGAATCAGCCCCAGCATTTT	CASSLDGTPNQPQHF
-	TRBJ1-2	few	TRBV3-1/TRBV3-2	TGTGCCAGCAGCGGGGTGAGTGGCTACACCTTC	CASSGVSGYTF
-	TRBJ2-1	medium-sized	TRBV19	TGTGCCAGTAGTATGGGGGGCTCCTACAATGAGCAGTTCTTC	CASSMGGSYNEQFF
TRBD2	TRBJ2-7	-	TRBV4-2	TGTGCCAGCAGCCAGACTAGCGGGGGGGCCGGCTACGAGCAGTACTTC	CASSQTSGGAGYEQYF
-	TRBJ1-1	-	TRBV6-2/TRBV6-3	TGTGCCAGCAGCGGGATCCTGGGGGGTCGAACTGAAGCTTTCTTT	CASSGILGGRTEAFF
-	TRBJ1-5	few	TRBV16	TGTGCCAGCAGCCCCCCCGGGATGAGCAATCAGCCCCAGCATTTT	CASSPPGMSNQPQHF
-	TRBJ2-2	-	TRBV3-1/TRBV3-2	TGTGCCAGCAGCCCAGATTATTCCGGGGAGCTGTTTTTT	CASSPDYSGELFF
-	TRBJ1-1	-	TRBV5-1	TGCGCCAGCAGCCCCCTTGGGAACACTGAAGCTTTCTTT	CASSPLGNTEAFF
-	TRBJ2-1	-	TRBV2	TGTGCCAGCAGTGAACCAGGGGCTAGCTTTGGTAATGAGCAGTTCTTC	CASSEPGASFGNEQFF
TRBD1	TRBJ1-4	-	TRBV5-1	TGCGCCAGCAGCTTCGGACAGGGAGGGGTTAATGAAAAACTGTTTTTT	CASSFGQGGVNEKLFF